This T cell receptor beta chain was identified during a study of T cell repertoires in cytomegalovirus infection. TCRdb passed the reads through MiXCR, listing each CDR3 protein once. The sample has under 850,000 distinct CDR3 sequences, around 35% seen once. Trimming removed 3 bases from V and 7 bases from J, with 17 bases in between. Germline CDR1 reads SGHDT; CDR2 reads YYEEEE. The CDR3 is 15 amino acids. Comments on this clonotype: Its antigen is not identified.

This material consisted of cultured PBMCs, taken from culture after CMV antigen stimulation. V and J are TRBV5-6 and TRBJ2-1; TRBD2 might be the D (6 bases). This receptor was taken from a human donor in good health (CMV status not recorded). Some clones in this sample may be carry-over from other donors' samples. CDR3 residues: CASSSKGREWNEQFF. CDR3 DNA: TGTGCCAGCAGCTCCAAAGGTCGGGAGTGGAATGAGCAGTTCTTC.